This T cell receptor beta chain was captured in a study of shared clonotypes between healthy human individuals. The CDR3 runs 15 residues. Germline V gives CDR1 SGDLS, CDR2 YYNGEE. The ends were cut back, 4 bases at V and 0 bases at J, with 11 bases in the middle. CD45RO-negative, CCR7-positively selected cells formed the naive CD8 fraction, excluding terminally differentiated effector memory CD45RA+ cells. Regarding the study as a whole: Relative to clonotypes present in all four donors, those not shared had lower generation probabilities. The sole specimen, blood, was sampled, and tissue repertoires likely differ.

To note about this clone: Its cognate antigen is unknown.

Each subset's genomic DNA was split evenly across several immunoSEQ plates. Method: immunoSEQ multiplex PCR; TCRdb's copy keeps in-frame clones and lacks some. The table has about 2.1 million clones, roughly 95% seen once. The sequencing sample was made of naive CD8+ T cells from PBMCs. The chain employs TRBV9 and TRBJ2-1, with D perhaps TRBD2 (5 bases). This sequence was found in a man younger than 35 in good health. Some clones in this sample may be carry-over from other donors' samples. CDR3 loop: CASSTTAVSYNEQFF. The CDR3 DNA follows: TGTGCCAGCAGCACAACAGCGGTCTCCTACAATGAGCAGTTCTTC.